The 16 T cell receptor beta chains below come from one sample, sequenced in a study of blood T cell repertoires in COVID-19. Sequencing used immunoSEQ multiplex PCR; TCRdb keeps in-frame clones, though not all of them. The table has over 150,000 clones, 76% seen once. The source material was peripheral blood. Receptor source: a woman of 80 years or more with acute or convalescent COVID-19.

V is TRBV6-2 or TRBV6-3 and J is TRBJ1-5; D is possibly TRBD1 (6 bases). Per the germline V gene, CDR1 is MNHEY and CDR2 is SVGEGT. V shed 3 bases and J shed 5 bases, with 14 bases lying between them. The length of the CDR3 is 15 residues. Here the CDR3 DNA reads TGTGCCAGCAGTTATCCGGACAGACCAGATCAGCCCCAGCATTTT. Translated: CASSYPDRPDQPQHF.

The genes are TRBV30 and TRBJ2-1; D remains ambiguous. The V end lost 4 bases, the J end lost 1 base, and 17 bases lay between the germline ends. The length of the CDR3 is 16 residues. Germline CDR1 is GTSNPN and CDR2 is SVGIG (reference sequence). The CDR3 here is CAWITRQAASYNEQFF. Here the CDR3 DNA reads TGTGCCTGGATCACTCGGCAGGCCGCATCCTACAATGAGCAGTTCTTC.

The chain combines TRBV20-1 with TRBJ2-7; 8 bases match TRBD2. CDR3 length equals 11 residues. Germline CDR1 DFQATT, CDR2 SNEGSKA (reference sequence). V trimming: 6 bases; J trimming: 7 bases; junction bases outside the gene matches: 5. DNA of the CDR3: TGCAGTGCCCCCGGGAGGGGGGAGCAGTACTTC. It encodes CSAPGRGEQYF.

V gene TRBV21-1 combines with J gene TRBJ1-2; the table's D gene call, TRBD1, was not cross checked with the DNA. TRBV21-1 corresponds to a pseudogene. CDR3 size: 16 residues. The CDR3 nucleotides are TGTGCCGGTGTTTGGGACAGGAGTCTTTTTACTGATGGCTACACCTTC. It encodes CAGVWDRSLFTDGYTF.

The CDR3 nucleotides are TGTGCCATCAGTGAGTCAGGGGTTGGCTACACCTTC. It translates to CAISESGVGYTF. V is TRBV10-3 and J is TRBJ1-2; tentative D call: TRBD1 (5 bases). CDR3 length equals 12 residues. The germline V gene has CDR1 ENHRY and CDR2 SYGVKD. V lost 0 bases to trimming and J lost 7 bases, with 6 bases between them.

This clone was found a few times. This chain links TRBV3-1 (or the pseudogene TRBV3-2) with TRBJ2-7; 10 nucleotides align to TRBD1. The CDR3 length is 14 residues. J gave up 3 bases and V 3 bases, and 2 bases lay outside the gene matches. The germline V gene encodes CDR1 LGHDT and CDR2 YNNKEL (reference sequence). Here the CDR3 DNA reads TGTGCCAGCAGCCACGGGGACAGGGGCTACGAGCAGTACTTC. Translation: CASSHGDRGYEQYF.

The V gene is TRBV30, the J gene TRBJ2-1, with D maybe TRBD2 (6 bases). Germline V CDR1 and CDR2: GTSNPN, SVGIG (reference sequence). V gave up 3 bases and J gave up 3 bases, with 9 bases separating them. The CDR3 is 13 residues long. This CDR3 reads CAWSPGGYNEQFF. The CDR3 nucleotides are TGTGCCTGGAGCCCCGGGGGCTACAATGAGCAGTTCTTC. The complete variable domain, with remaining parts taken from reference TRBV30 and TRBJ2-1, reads SQTIHQWPATLVQPVGSPLSLECTVEGTSNPNLYWYRQAAGRGLQLLFYSVGIGQISSEVPQNLSASRPQDRQFILSSKKLLLSDSGFYLCAWSPGGYNEQFFGPGTRLTVL.

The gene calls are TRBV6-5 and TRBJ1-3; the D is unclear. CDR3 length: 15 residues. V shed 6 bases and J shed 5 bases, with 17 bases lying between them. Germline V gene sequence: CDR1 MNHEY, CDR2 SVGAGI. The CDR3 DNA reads TGTGCCAGCAGCCCAACGGGATTCCCGCGAAACACCATATATTTT. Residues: CASSPTGFPRNTIYF.

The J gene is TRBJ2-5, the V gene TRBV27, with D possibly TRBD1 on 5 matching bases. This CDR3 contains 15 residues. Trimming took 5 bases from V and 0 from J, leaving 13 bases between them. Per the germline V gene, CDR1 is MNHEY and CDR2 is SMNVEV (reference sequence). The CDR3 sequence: CASSPLNRNQETQYF. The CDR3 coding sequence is TGTGCCAGCAGTCCGCTGAACAGGAACCAAGAGACCCAGTACTTC.

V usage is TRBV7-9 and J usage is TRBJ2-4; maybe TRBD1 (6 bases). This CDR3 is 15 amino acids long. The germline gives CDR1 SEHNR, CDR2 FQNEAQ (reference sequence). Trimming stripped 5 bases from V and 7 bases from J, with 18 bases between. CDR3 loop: CASSPTGTLINIQYF. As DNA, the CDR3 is TGTGCCAGCAGCCCAACCGGGACATTAATTAACATTCAGTACTTC.

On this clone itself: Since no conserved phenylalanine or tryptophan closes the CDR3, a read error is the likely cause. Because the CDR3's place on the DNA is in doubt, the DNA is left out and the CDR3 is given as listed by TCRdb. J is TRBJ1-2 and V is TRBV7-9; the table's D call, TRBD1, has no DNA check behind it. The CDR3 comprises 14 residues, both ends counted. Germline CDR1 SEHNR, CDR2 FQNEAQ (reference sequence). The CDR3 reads CASSQSRVSMATPC.

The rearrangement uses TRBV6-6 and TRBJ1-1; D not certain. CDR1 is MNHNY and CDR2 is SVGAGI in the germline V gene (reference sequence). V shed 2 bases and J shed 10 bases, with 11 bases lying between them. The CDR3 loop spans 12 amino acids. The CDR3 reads CASSYRAEGAFF. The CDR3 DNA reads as TGTGCCAGCAGTTACCGGGCCGAGGGAGCTTTCTTT.

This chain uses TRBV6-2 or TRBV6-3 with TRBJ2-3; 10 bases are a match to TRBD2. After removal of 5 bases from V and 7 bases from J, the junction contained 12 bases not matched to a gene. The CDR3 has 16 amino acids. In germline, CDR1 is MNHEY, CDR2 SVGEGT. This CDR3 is CASSHWLAGDLNTQYF. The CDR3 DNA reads TGTGCCAGCAGTCATTGGCTAGCGGGAGATTTGAATACGCAGTATTTT.

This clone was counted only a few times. For the CDR3, the DNA is TGTGCCAGCAGCTTAGTAGGGGACAACTCCTACGAGCAGTACTTC. Amino acids: CASSLVGDNSYEQYF. The chain carries TRBV7-2 and TRBJ2-7; the D gene is possibly TRBD1 (6 bases). The ends were cut back, 1 base at V and 0 bases at J, with 10 bases in the middle. CDR1 and CDR2 (germline): SGHTA, FQGNSA. The CDR3 runs 15 residues.

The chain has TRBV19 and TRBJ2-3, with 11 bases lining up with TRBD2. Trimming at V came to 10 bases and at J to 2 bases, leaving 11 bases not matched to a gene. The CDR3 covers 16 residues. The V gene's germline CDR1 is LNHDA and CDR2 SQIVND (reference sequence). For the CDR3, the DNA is TGTGCCACCGGGACTAGCGGTCTTCTTGACACAGATACGCAGTATTTT. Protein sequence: CATGTSGLLDTDTQYF.

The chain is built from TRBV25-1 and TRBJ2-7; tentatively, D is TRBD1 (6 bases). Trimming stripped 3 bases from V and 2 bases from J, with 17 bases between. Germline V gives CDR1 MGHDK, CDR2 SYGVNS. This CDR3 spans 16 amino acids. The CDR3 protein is CASSDLNRVPPYEQYF. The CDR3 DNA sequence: TGTGCCAGCAGTGACCTGAACAGGGTTCCCCCCTACGAGCAGTACTTC.